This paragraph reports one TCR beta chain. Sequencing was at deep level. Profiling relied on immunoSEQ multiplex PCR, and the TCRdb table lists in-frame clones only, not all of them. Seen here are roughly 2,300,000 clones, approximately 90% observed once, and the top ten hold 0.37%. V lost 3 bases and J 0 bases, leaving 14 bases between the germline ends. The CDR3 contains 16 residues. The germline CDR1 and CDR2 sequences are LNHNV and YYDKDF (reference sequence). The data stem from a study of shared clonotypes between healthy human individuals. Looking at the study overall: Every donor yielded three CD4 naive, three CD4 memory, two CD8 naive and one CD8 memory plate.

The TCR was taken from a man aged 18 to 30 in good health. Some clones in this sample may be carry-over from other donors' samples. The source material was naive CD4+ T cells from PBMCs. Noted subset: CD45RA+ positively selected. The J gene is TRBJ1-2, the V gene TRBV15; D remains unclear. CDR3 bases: TGTGCCACCAGCAGCAAAGAAGTTTACTCTAACTATGGCTACACCTTC. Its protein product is CATSSKEVYSNYGYTF.